Shown below are 8 T cell receptor beta chains from a single sample sequenced in a study of cytomegalovirus exposure and HLA in healthy donors. PCR amplification relied on 60 Vbeta primers (plus 13 Jbeta primers). Generated by immunoSEQ multiplex PCR, the TCRdb table keeps only in-frame clones and is missing some. The data show around 150,000 clones, around 74% seen once. Sequencing input: PBMCs. These receptors were taken from a female donor in good health and CMV-seronegative.

V and J are TRBV7-7 and TRBJ2-1, with TRBD2 matching over 8 bases. Per germline, CDR1 SSHAT and CDR2 FNYEAQ (reference sequence). CDR3 length: 13 amino acids. V lost 5 bases and J lost 5; bases outside the gene matches: 2. CDR3 in amino acids: CASSLSGNNEQFF. CDR3 in DNA: TGTGCCAGCAGCCTTAGCGGGAACAATGAGCAGTTCTTC.

The genes are TRBV18 and TRBJ1-1; D not certain. CDR1 and CDR2 (germline): KGHSH, LQKENI. V lost 3 bases and J lost 1, with 6 bases in between. This CDR3 region has 13 residues. CDR3 in DNA: TGTGCCAGCTCACCCTCACAGAACACTGAAGCTTTCTTT. The encoded protein is CASSPSQNTEAFF. Drawing the rest from reference TRBV18 and TRBJ1-1, the complete variable domain is NAGVMQNPRHLVRRRGQEARLRCSPMKGHSHVYWYRQLPEEGLKFMVYLQKENIIDESGMPKERFSAEFPKEGPSILRIQQVVRGDSAAYFCASSPSQNTEAFFGQGTRLTVV.

This clone was seen a handful of times. The genes are TRBV2 and TRBJ1-5; a weak D match, TRBD1 (6 bases). Germline V gene data show CDR1 as SNHLY and CDR2 as FYNNEI. The CDR3 extends over 16 amino acids. With 8 bases removed from V and 1 base from J, the gap between germline ends came to 18 bases. The CDR3 protein is CASVRDKPGSNQPQHF. CDR3 in DNA: TGTGCCAGCGTCCGGGACAAGCCTGGCAGCAATCAGCCCCAGCATTTT. The full variable domain, completed using reference TRBV2 and TRBJ1-5, is EPEVTQTPSHQVTQMGQEVILRCVPISNHLYFYWYRQILGQKVEFLVSFYNNEISEKSEIFDDQFSVERPDGSNFTLKIRSTKLEDSAMYFCASVRDKPGSNQPQHFGDGTRLSIL.

The chain joins TRBV9 to TRBJ2-3; 11 nucleotides match TRBD2. This CDR3 spans 15 amino acids. The V gene's germline CDR1 is SGDLS and CDR2 YYNGEE. V shed 0 bases, J shed 4 bases, and the junction held 1 base outside the gene matches. This CDR3 is CASSVDSGGADTQYF. The DNA of the CDR3 is TGTGCCAGCAGCGTAGATAGCGGGGGGGCAGATACGCAGTATTTT. The variable domain in full, completed from reference TRBV9 and TRBJ2-3, reads DSGVTQTPKHLITATGQRVTLRCSPRSGDLSVYWYQQSLDQGLQFLIQYYNGEERAKGNILERFSAQQFPDLHSELNLSSLELGDSALYFCASSVDSGGADTQYFGPGTRLTVL.

This rearrangement joins TRBV7-3 to TRBJ2-1, with TRBD1 identical over 8 bases. V was pared by 5 bases and J by 8 bases, with 11 bases of the junction left unmatched. This CDR3 spans 15 amino acids. Looked up from germline, CDR1 is SGHTA and CDR2 is FQGTGA. DNA for the CDR3: TGTGCCAGCAGCCCCCGGACAGGGTTTTCGCATGAGCAGTTCTTC. It codes for CASSPRTGFSHEQFF.

This sequence joins TRBV18 and TRBJ2-1; tentatively, D is TRBD1 (5 bases). The germline V and J ends were trimmed by 2 bases and 7 bases, with 18 bases remaining between them. Germline CDR1 and CDR2: KGHSH and LQKENI. This CDR3 is built from 16 residues. DNA of the CDR3: TGTGCCAGCTCACCAGGGGTCAGGGTAATGGGGAATGAGCAGTTCTTC. It yields the protein CASSPGVRVMGNEQFF.

This clone was seen more than once but under ten times. The chain combines TRBV19 with TRBJ2-1; 9 positions agree with TRBD1. Trimming removed 6 bases from V and 6 bases from J; junction bases left unmatched: 12. CDR1 is LNHDA and CDR2 is SQIVND in the germline V gene (reference sequence). This CDR3 comprises 16 residues. In DNA form, the CDR3 reads TGTGCCAGTAGAAATACAGGGGGCGTGCTACGCAATGAGCAGTTCTTC. It encodes CASRNTGGVLRNEQFF.

This chain links TRBV7-2 with TRBJ1-6; the D gene is possibly TRBD1 (5 bases). The CDR3 extends over 16 amino acids. Germline assignment: CDR1 SGHTA and CDR2 FQGNSA. Trimming pared 5 bases from V and 6 bases from J, leaving 17 bases between. The CDR3 region has the DNA TGTGCCAGCAGCCCCTCATCCGGGCAGGGTAATTCACCCCTCCACTTT. Amino acids: CASSPSSGQGNSPLHF.